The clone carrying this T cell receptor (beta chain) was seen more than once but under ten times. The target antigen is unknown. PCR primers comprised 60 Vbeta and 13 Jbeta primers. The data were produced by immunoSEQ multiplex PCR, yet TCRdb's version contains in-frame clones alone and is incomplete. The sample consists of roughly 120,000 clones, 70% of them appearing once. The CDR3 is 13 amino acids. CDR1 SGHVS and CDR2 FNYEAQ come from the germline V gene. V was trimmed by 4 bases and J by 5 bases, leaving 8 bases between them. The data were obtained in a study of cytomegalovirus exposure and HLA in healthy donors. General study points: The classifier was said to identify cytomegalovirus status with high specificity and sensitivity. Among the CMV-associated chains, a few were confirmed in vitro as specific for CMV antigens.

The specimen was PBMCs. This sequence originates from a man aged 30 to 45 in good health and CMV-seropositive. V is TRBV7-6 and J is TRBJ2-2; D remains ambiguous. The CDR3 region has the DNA TGTGCCAGCAGCTCCCTCCCGACCGGGGAGCTGTTTTTT. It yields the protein CASSSLPTGELFF.